This is a list of T cell receptor beta chains from one sample in a study of T cells in localized non-small cell lung cancer. Method: immunoSEQ multiplex PCR; TCRdb's copy keeps in-frame clones and lacks some. Counted here are 23,000 or so clones, 80% to 85% occurring once; the ten biggest clones make up 4% to 5.5%. The sample consisted of PBMCs, taken before any cancer treatment. The receptor source for this set is a man aged 35-75 years with stage II lung adenocarcinoma. CDR3s leave out the opening cysteine and the closing phenylalanine or tryptophan. Each record gives: CDR3 protein, D gene, J gene, V gene. D genes are given only for firm matches.

ASSQRAGRDQPQH,-,TRBJ1-5,TRBV7-2
ASSGGLAGVNEQF,TRBD2,TRBJ2-1,TRBV6-1
ASSRQGATNEKLF,TRBD1,TRBJ1-4,TRBV5-5
ASSRGVDSAYNEQF,-,TRBJ2-1,TRBV21-1
AWSGGPTGNQPQH,-,TRBJ1-5,TRBV30
ASSGGERQGSNYGYT,TRBD1,TRBJ1-2,TRBV6-4
ASSGGTAEAF,TRBD1,TRBJ1-1,TRBV5-6
ASSQGRQGYGYT,TRBD1,TRBJ1-2,TRBV4-1
ASSYLGGEQF,-,TRBJ2-1,TRBV6-5
ASKPQLATNEKLF,-,TRBJ1-4,TRBV6-1
ASRTDTGELF,-,TRBJ2-2,TRBV2
ASSLGGQGPNYGYT,TRBD1,TRBJ1-2,TRBV5-1
ASSLWGTSSYEQY,-,TRBJ2-7,TRBV5-5
ASIPGDWYQETQY,-,TRBJ2-5,TRBV5-1
ASSYSSQGNEQY,-,TRBJ2-7,TRBV6-5
ASSEGDSEAF,TRBD1,TRBJ1-1,TRBV10-2
ASSLAPGGAGELF,TRBD2,TRBJ2-2,TRBV5-1
ATSRDLGGKETQY,-,TRBJ2-5,TRBV15
ASRSDSYNSPLH,-,TRBJ1-6,TRBV6-5
SVGTSGGTDTQY,TRBD2,TRBJ2-3,TRBV29-1
ASSRDRGSYNEQF,TRBD1,TRBJ2-1,TRBV9
AGLAGLAGGQNIQY,TRBD2,TRBJ2-4,TRBV14
ASSLVRENEQF,-,TRBJ2-1,TRBV7-2